The rows below give T cell receptor beta chains drawn from one sample of a study of radiation and T cells in renal cell carcinoma. The assay was immunoSEQ multiplex PCR, and TCRdb's table has in-frame clones only and misses some. Here the sample spans more than 150,000 clones, around 90% being singletons. Here the sequenced sample was blood, taken from a patient whose treatment included radiotherapy and nephrectomy. The receptors derive from a woman aged 45-65 years with renal cell carcinoma. Each CDR3 is given with its conserved first and last residue. A D gene is named only where the DNA matches it firmly.

D: TRBD2; J: TRBJ2-7; V: TRBV7-9; CDR3: CAAGEGINSYEQYF
D: TRBD1; J: TRBJ1-2; V: TRBV18; CDR3: CASSTRTGITYGYTF
D: -; J: TRBJ1-5; V: TRBV2; CDR3: CASRDSGESNQPQHF
D: -; J: TRBJ2-3; V: TRBV7-9; CDR3: CASSYRPGLAGTDTQYF
D: -; J: TRBJ1-1; V: TRBV6-1; CDR3: CASSFQGRNTEAFF
D: -; J: TRBJ2-1; V: TRBV7-9; CDR3: CASSSPRGSSYNEQFF
D: -; J: TRBJ1-3; V: TRBV4-1; CDR3: CASSARAGNTIYF
D: TRBD1; J: TRBJ2-5; V: TRBV6-1; CDR3: CASRRTGGGETQYF
D: TRBD1; J: TRBJ2-7; V: TRBV19; CDR3: CASSMAYRGFYEQYF
D: TRBD1; J: TRBJ2-2; V: TRBV5-8; CDR3: CASSRQGRSGELFF
D: TRBD1; J: TRBJ1-6; V: TRBV19; CDR3: CASSILGQGNSPLHF
D: -; J: TRBJ2-7; V: TRBV28; CDR3: CASSFQGVSYEQYF
D: -; J: TRBJ1-5; V: TRBV6-6; CDR3: CASSSRTTQHF
D: TRBD2; J: TRBJ2-1; V: TRBV7-2; CDR3: CASSWRGASYNEQFF
D: -; J: TRBJ2-3; V: TRBV7-2; CDR3: CASSLGPLAGTPSTDTQYF
D: -; J: TRBJ1-1; V: TRBV19; CDR3: CASSIDDPREGRNTEAFF
D: TRBD1; J: TRBJ1-2; V: TRBV6-1; CDR3: CASSDSRGLFGYTF
D: TRBD2; J: TRBJ2-7; V: TRBV7-8; CDR3: CATQQVAGGTSYEQYF
D: TRBD1; J: TRBJ1-5; V: TRBV6-6; CDR3: CASSDTGGNQPQHF
D: TRBD1; J: TRBJ2-1; V: TRBV6-5; CDR3: CASRTGVGSYNEQFF
D: TRBD1; J: TRBJ1-2; V: TRBV18; CDR3: CASSRDRASYGYTF
D: TRBD1; J: TRBJ1-2; V: TRBV7-2; CDR3: CASSPEGQGYGYTF
D: TRBD2; J: TRBJ2-7; V: TRBV4-3; CDR3: CASSQEVYVASGGHEQYF
D: -; J: TRBJ2-7; V: TRBV5-1; CDR3: CASSLAGQGGIYEQYF
D: TRBD2; J: TRBJ2-1; V: TRBV4-1; CDR3: CASSPIMVAGGPYNEQFF
D: -; J: TRBJ2-5; V: TRBV5-1; CDR3: CASSLGGSPGQETQYF
D: -; J: TRBJ1-1; V: TRBV5-5; CDR3: CASIPLGDKDTEAFF
D: -; J: TRBJ1-2; V: TRBV25-1; CDR3: CASSEGSGWGKNTF
D: -; J: TRBJ1-1; V: TRBV13; CDR3: CASHRDGDTEAFF
D: -; J: TRBJ2-3; V: TRBV7-9; CDR3: CASSLDGGDADTQYF
D: -; J: TRBJ1-6; V: TRBV25-1; CDR3: CASSVPGRTSPLHF
D: -; J: TRBJ1-2; V: TRBV6-5; CDR3: CASTPRSSRAYGYTF
D: -; J: TRBJ1-2; V: TRBV18; CDR3: CASSFLDIYGYTF
D: -; J: TRBJ1-1; V: TRBV6-1; CDR3: CASSVYNLEAFF
D: TRBD2; J: TRBJ2-5; V: TRBV15; CDR3: CATSRDGYSGGIQETQYF
D: TRBD1; J: TRBJ1-6; V: TRBV7-9; CDR3: CASSSLRDRGNSPLHF
D: -; J: TRBJ2-7; V: TRBV30; CDR3: CAWSVSGYEQYF
D: -; J: TRBJ1-6; V: TRBV7-2; CDR3: CASSLVGNSPLHF
D: TRBD2; J: TRBJ2-7; V: TRBV11-1; CDR3: CASSWGLAGTYEQYF
D: -; J: TRBJ1-6; V: TRBV6-6; CDR3: CASTLEGGHNSPLHF
D: -; J: TRBJ1-1; V: TRBV5-1; CDR3: CASSFQGDTEAFF
D: -; J: -; V: TRBV2; CDR3: CASTLAQSYEQYF
D: TRBD2; J: TRBJ2-2; V: TRBV13; CDR3: CASSPTGLAGAHTGELFF
D: -; J: TRBJ1-4; V: TRBV5-4; CDR3: CASSFSGELEKLFF
D: -; J: TRBJ1-4; V: TRBV19; CDR3: CASSIEEKLFF
D: -; J: TRBJ1-3; V: TRBV7-2; CDR3: CASSSGTTGNTIYF
D: -; J: TRBJ2-1; V: TRBV19; CDR3: CASNRGTPGPEQFF
D: -; J: TRBJ2-3; V: TRBV5-1; CDR3: CASSPLSGSGEDTQYF
D: -; J: TRBJ2-5; V: TRBV7-3; CDR3: CASSLDRRAETQYF
D: TRBD2; J: TRBJ2-5; V: TRBV5-1; CDR3: CASSPRGGMEETQYF